The present T cell receptor beta chain was sequenced within a study of cytomegalovirus exposure and HLA in healthy donors. Study observations and caveats: Investigators reported about 160 TCR beta chains as tied to cytomegalovirus. Productive status was seen about 90% or about 30% of the time for most TCR beta V segments in an earlier analysis.

This PCR relied on a set of 60 Vbeta primers and 13 Jbeta primers. Sequencing was performed with immunoSEQ multiplex PCR; in TCRdb, only in-frame clones are kept and a portion is missing. This repertoire includes around 77,000 clones. The V end lost 10 bases, the J end lost 3 bases, and 9 bases lay between the germline ends. The CDR3 runs to 11 residues. CDR1 SNHLY and CDR2 FYNNEI come from the germline V gene. Comment on this clone: Antigen specificity is unknown.

This chain joins TRBV2 and TRBJ2-5, with D possibly matching TRBD1 (6 bases). The source is a man aged 50-59 years in good health and CMV-seropositive. The sequencing input was PBMCs. This CDR3 reads CATRTEETQYF. The CDR3 nucleotides read TGTGCCACTCGGACAGAAGAGACCCAGTACTTC.